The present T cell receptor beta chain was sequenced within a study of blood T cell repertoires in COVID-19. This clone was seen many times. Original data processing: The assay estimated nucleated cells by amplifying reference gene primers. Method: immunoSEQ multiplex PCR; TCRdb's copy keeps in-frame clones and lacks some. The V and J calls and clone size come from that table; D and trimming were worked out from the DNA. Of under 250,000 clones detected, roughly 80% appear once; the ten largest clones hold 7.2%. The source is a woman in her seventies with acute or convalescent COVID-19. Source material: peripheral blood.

CDR3 residues: CASSATATNEKLFF. The CDR3 DNA reads TGTGCCAGCAGCGCGACAGCAACTAATGAAAAACTGTTTTTT. The genes are TRBV9 and TRBJ1-4, with a tentative D call TRBD1 (5 bases). Germline assignment: CDR1 SGDLS and CDR2 YYNGEE. The CDR3 is 14 amino acids. V dropped 3 bases and J dropped 0 bases, with 6 bases sitting between them.